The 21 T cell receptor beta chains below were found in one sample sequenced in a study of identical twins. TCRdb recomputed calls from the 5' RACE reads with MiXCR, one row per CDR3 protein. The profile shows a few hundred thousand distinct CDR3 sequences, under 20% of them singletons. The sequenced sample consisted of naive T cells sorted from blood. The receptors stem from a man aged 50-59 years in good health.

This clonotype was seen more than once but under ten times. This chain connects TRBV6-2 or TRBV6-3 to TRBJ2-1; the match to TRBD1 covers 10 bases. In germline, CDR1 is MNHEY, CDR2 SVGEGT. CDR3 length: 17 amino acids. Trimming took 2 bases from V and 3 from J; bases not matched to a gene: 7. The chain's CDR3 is CASSYPTGQGLYNEQFF. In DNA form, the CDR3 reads TGTGCCAGCAGTTACCCAACGGGACAGGGGCTCTACAATGAGCAGTTCTTC.

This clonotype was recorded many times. The CDR3 is CATSVGLANEQFF. The CDR3 DNA follows: TGTGCCACCAGTGTTGGACTTGCCAATGAGCAGTTCTTC. The chain joins TRBV24-1 to TRBJ2-1; D is possibly TRBD2 (5 bases). Germline V gene sequence: CDR1 KGHDR, CDR2 SFDVKD. V dropped 5 bases and J dropped 6 bases, with 10 bases sitting between them. The CDR3 length is 13 residues.

The CDR3 is CATKSGTGKETQYF. For the CDR3, the DNA is TGCGCCACCAAGTCCGGGACAGGGAAAGAGACCCAGTACTTC. The chain uses TRBV5-1 and TRBJ2-5; 9 nucleotides line up with TRBD1. The CDR3 has 14 residues. V lost 9 bases and J lost 3; bases outside the gene matches: 9. Germline CDR1 and CDR2: SGHRS and YFSETQ.

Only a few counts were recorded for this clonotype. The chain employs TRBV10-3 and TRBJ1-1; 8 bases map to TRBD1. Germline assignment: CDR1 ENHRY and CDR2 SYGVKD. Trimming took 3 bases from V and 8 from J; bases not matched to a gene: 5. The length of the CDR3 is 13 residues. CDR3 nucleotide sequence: TGTGCCATCAGTGACAACAGGGGGGGCGAAGCTTTCTTT. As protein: CAISDNRGGEAFF.

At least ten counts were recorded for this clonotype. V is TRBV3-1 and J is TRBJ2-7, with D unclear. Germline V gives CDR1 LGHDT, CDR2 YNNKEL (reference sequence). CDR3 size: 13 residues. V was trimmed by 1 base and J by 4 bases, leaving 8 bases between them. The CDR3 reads CASSQGTLYEQYF. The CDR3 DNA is TGTGCCAGCAGCCAAGGGACCTTATACGAGCAGTACTTC.

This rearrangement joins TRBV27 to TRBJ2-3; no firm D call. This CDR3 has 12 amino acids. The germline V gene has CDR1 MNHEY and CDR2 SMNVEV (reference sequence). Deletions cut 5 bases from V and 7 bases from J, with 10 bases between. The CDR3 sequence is CASSPRANTQYF. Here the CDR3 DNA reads TGTGCCAGCAGTCCACGGGCGAATACGCAGTATTTT.

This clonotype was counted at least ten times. The CDR3 reads CASSLDRGRDTEAFF. The DNA for the CDR3 is TGTGCCAGCAGCCTGGACAGGGGGCGGGACACTGAAGCTTTCTTT. The genes are TRBV5-4 and TRBJ1-1; TRBD1 aligns across 11 bases. There are 15 residues in the CDR3. Germline lookup yields CDR1 SGHNT and CDR2 YYREEE (reference sequence). V trimming: 4 bases; J trimming: 3 bases; junction bases outside the gene matches: 5. The full variable domain, in which reference TRBV5-4 and TRBJ1-1 provide the parts outside the CDR3, is ETGVTQSPTHLIKTRGQQVTLRCSSQSGHNTVSWYQQALGQGPQFIFQYYREEENGRGNFPPRFSGLQFPNYSSELNVNALELDDSALYLCASSLDRGRDTEAFFGQGTRLTVV.

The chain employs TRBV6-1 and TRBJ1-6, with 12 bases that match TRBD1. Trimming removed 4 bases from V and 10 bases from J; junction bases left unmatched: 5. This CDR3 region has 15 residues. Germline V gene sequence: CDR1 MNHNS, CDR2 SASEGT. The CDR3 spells CASSGPGQGASPLHF. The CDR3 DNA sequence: TGTGCCAGCAGTGGACCGGGACAGGGGGCCTCACCCCTCCACTTT.

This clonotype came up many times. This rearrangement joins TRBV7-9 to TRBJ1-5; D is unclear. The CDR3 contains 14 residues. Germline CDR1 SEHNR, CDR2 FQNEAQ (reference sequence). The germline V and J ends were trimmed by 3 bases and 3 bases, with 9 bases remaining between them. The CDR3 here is CASSLFGDNQPQHF. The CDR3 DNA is TGTGCCAGCAGCTTGTTCGGGGACAATCAGCCCCAGCATTTT.

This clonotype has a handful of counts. In DNA, the CDR3 is TGTGCCAGCAGTTACTCTTTACACTTCCAAGAGACCCAGTACTTC. Its translation is CASSYSLHFQETQYF. V and J are TRBV6-5 and TRBJ2-5, with D uncertain. The CDR3 covers 15 residues. V lost 0 bases and J 1 base, leaving 9 bases between the germline ends. Germline values: CDR1 MNHEY, CDR2 SVGAGI.

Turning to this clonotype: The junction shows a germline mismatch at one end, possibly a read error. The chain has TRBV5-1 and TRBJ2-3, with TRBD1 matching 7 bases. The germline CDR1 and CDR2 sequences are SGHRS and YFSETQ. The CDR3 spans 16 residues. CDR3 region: CASSLVSGGGTETQYF. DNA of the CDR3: TGCGCCAGCAGCTTGGTGTCAGGGGGTGGGACAGAGACGCAGTATTTT. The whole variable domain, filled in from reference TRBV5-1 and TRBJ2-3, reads KAGVTQTPRYLIKTRGQQVTLSCSPISGHRSVSWYQQTPGQGLQFLFEYFSETQRNKGNFPGRFSGRQFSNSRSEMNVSTLELGDSALYLCASSLVSGGGTETQYFGPGTRLTVL.

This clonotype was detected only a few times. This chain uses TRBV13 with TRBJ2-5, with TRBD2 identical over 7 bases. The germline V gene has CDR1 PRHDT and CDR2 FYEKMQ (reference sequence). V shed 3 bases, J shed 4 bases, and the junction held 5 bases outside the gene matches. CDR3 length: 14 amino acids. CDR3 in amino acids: CASSFRTRSETQYF. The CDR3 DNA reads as TGTGCCAGCAGCTTCCGGACTAGGTCAGAGACCCAGTACTTC.

CDR3 protein: CSARPGGYEQYF. The CDR3, as DNA: TGCAGTGCGCGGCCAGGGGGCTACGAGCAGTACTTC. The chain carries TRBV20-1 and TRBJ2-7; 7 nucleotides match TRBD1. Germline CDR1 reads DFQATT; CDR2 reads SNEGSKA (reference sequence). After removal of 6 bases from V and 3 bases from J, the junction contained 5 bases not matched to a gene. This CDR3 spans 12 amino acids.

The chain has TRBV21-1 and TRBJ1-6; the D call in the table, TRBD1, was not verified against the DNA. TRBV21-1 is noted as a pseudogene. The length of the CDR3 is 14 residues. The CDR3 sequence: CASRPTGTNSPLHF. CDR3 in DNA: TGTGCCAGCAGACCGACAGGGACTAATTCACCCCTCCACTTT.

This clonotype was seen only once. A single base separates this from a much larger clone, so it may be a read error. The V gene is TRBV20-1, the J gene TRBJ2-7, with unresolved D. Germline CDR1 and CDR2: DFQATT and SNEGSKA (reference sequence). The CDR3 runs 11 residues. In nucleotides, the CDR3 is TGCAGTGCTAAGACCATGCTCGAGCAGTCCTTC. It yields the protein CSAKTMLEQSF.

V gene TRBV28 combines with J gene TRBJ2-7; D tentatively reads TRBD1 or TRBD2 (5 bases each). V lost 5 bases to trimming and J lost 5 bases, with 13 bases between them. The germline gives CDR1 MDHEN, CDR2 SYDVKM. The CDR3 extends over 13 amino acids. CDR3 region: CASSPRGADEQYF. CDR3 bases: TGTGCCAGCAGTCCCCGAGGGGCGGACGAGCAGTACTTC.

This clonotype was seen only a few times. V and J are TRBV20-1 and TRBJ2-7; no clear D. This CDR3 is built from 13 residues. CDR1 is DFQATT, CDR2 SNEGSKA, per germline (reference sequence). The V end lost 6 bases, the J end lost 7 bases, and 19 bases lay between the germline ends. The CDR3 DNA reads TGCAGTGCCCGGCCACCGGACCTCCGGGAGCAGTACTTC. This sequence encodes CSARPPDLREQYF.

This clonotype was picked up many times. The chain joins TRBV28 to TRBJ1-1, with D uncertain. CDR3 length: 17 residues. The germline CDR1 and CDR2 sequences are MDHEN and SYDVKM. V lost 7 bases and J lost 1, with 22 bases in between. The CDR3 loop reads CASTISGSTAGNTEAFF. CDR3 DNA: TGTGCCAGCACCATAAGTGGCTCCACCGCGGGGAACACTGAAGCTTTCTTT.

CDR3 DNA: TGTGCCAGCAGTTACTCCCGATCGGGACCCCAGCATTTT. Translated: CASSYSRSGPQHF. The chain uses TRBV6-2 or TRBV6-3 and TRBJ1-5; D unresolved. Germline loops: CDR1 MNHEY, CDR2 SVGEGT. The CDR3 has 13 amino acids. Trimming took off 0 bases at V and 10 bases at J, with 10 bases between the two ends.

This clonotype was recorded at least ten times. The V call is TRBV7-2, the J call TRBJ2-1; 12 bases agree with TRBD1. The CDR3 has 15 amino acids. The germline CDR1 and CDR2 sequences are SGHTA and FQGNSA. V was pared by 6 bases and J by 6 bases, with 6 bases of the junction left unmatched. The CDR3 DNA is TGTGCCAGCAGGGGCGGGACAGGGGGCTTCAATGAGCAGTTCTTC. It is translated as CASRGGTGGFNEQFF.

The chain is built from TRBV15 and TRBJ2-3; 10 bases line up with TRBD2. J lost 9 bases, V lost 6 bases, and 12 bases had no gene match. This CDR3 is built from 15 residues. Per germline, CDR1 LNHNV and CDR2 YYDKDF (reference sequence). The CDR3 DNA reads TGTGCCACCAGGGACAGCGGGGGGGGATGGGCAACGCAGTATTTT. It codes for CATRDSGGGWATQYF.